The 7 T cell receptor beta chains listed next were all sequenced from one sample in a study of response to subunit inactivated influenza vaccine. TCRdb redid the calling of the RT-PCR reads with MiXCR, one entry per CDR3 protein. The sample comprises hundreds of thousands of distinct CDR3 sequences, 10% to 15% of which are singletons, and roughly 10% rests with the top ten. The sequenced sample was PBMCs from blood, obtained on the day of vaccination. The origin of the receptors is a man aged 50 or older who received an inactivated influenza vaccine.

The chain links TRBV5-1 to TRBJ1-2; unclear D gene. The ends were cut back, 4 bases at V and 0 bases at J, with 7 bases in the middle. The CDR3 consists of 13 residues. CDR1 SGHRS and CDR2 YFSETQ come from the germline V gene. The CDR3 DNA reads as TGCGCCAGCAGCGCAGAAGCTAACTATGGCTACACCTTC. This sequence encodes CASSAEANYGYTF.

This clonotype was found a few times. The chain couples TRBV6-2 or TRBV6-3 to TRBJ2-7; 8 positions agree with TRBD1. Germline V lookup: CDR1 MNHEY, CDR2 SVGEGT. This CDR3 spans 16 amino acids. Unmatched junction bases numbered 10, after V lost 0 bases and J lost 6 bases. The CDR3 DNA sequence: TGTGCCAGCAGTTACTCGAGAAGGGACAGGACGCGCGAGCAGTACTTC. This sequence encodes CASSYSRRDRTREQYF.

This clonotype occurred many times. The chain carries TRBV24-1 and TRBJ2-1; D might be TRBD1 (6 bases). The germline gives CDR1 KGHDR, CDR2 SFDVKD. The germline V and J ends were trimmed by 3 bases and 2 bases, with 10 bases remaining between them. The CDR3 extends over 15 amino acids. The CDR3 nucleotides are TGTGCCACCAGTGATAGGGGGAGAGCCTACAATGAGCAGTTCTTC. Protein sequence: CATSDRGRAYNEQFF.

This clonotype has at least ten counts. The chain combines TRBV2 with TRBJ2-1; 7 nucleotides align to TRBD2. The CDR3 is 17 amino acids. Trimming cost V 7 bases and J 0 bases; bases outside gene matches: 12. Germline V gene lookup returns CDR1 SNHLY and CDR2 FYNNEI. Here the CDR3 reads CASKGPLADHSYNEQFF. Here the CDR3 DNA reads TGTGCCAGCAAGGGCCCGCTAGCGGACCACTCCTACAATGAGCAGTTCTTC.

The chain recombines TRBV12-3 or TRBV12-4 with TRBJ2-1, with 9 positions matching TRBD2. The J segment lost 9 bases and the V segment lost 6 bases, leaving 9 bases of the junction unmatched. This CDR3 contains 14 residues. CDR3 sequence reads: CASSPREGLGEQFF. Written as DNA, the CDR3 is TGTGCCAGCAGCCCGCGGGAGGGCCTAGGTGAGCAGTTCTTC.

The sample holds a few counts of this clonotype. This chain's CDR3 is CSARQGAGTGELFF. In nucleotides, the CDR3 is TGCAGTGCTAGACAGGGGGCTGGGACCGGGGAGCTGTTTTTT. The chain carries TRBV20-1 and TRBJ2-2; 8 bases agree with TRBD1. V shed 2 bases, J shed 5 bases, and the junction held 4 bases outside the gene matches. CDR3 size: 14 residues. Germline V gene sequence: CDR1 DFQATT, CDR2 SNEGSKA (reference sequence).

V gene TRBV18 combines with J gene TRBJ2-7, with no clear D. Germline lookup yields CDR1 KGHSH and CDR2 LQKENI. Trimming pared 5 bases from V and 3 bases from J, leaving 5 bases between. The CDR3 sequence is 11 residues long. The CDR3 region has the DNA TGTGCCAGCTCAGCCCGCTACGAGCAGTACTTC. Amino acids: CASSARYEQYF.